The next 28 T cell receptor beta chains were all read from a single sample in a study of CD8+ T cells in alopecia areata. It was cDNA, reverse transcribed from extracted RNA, that served as the sequencing template. The assay was immunoSEQ multiplex PCR, and TCRdb's table has in-frame clones only and misses some. This sample yields roughly 180,000 clones, of which about 47% are seen a single time; about a tenth belongs to the top ten. Treatment in this sample: oral pan-JAK inhibitor, 5-10 mg twice daily. Sample: CD8+ T cells sorted from blood, taken around week 54, from a patient treated with tofacitinib. The receptors stem from a human donor with alopecia areata.

The V call is TRBV30, the J call TRBJ2-4; the D is unclear. V was cut by 0 bases and J by 2 bases, with 8 bases left in between. CDR3 length equals 14 residues. CDR1 is GTSNPN, CDR2 SVGIG, per germline (reference sequence). CDR3 in DNA: TGTGCCTGGAGTGTGGGTGGGCCCAAAAACATTCAGTACTTC. As protein: CAWSVGGPKNIQYF.

V gene TRBV10-3 combines with J gene TRBJ2-2; unclear D gene. This CDR3 is 15 amino acids long. Germline V gene data show CDR1 as ENHRY and CDR2 as SYGVKD. The V end was cut by 6 bases, the J end by 4 bases, with 15 bases between. CDR3 protein: CAISYYTRPTGELFF. The DNA for the CDR3 is TGTGCCATCAGCTACTATACCCGCCCCACCGGGGAGCTGTTTTTT.

J is TRBJ2-5 and V is TRBV30; no reliable D call. This CDR3 region has 15 residues. Germline CDR1 GTSNPN, CDR2 SVGIG (reference sequence). Deletions cut 2 bases from V and 5 bases from J, with 18 bases between. This CDR3 reads CAWSPPSGFRETQYF. The CDR3 nucleotides are TGTGCCTGGAGTCCCCCCTCCGGGTTCCGGGAGACCCAGTACTTC.

V usage is TRBV4-1 and J usage is TRBJ2-6; maybe TRBD2 (5 bases). The CDR3 runs 15 residues. Germline CDR1 is MGHRA and CDR2 is YSYEKL. The V and J ends lost 4 bases and 2 bases respectively, with 9 bases between them. The CDR3 protein is CASSPGKAGANVLTF. The CDR3 DNA reads TGCGCCAGCAGCCCCGGGAAAGCTGGGGCCAACGTCCTGACTTTC.

A few counts support this clone. The chain uses TRBV10-2 and TRBJ1-1; D not resolved. The V end lost 6 bases, the J end lost 0 bases, and 5 bases lay between the germline ends. The CDR3 has 12 amino acids. Germline loops: CDR1 WSHSY, CDR2 SAAADI. The CDR3 sequence: CASRTVNTEAFF. The CDR3 DNA sequence: TGCGCCAGCAGAACAGTGAACACTGAAGCTTTCTTT.

Only a few counts were recorded for this clone. The chain combines TRBV19 with TRBJ2-2, with D unclear. This CDR3 is 13 amino acids long. Deletions cut 1 base from V and 6 bases from J, with 6 bases between. Germline V CDR1 and CDR2: LNHDA, SQIVND (reference sequence). CDR3 protein: CASSIGAAGELFF. The CDR3 DNA sequence: TGTGCCAGTAGTATAGGGGCAGCCGGGGAGCTGTTTTTT.

The chain combines TRBV30 with TRBJ1-2; 8 nucleotides match TRBD1. Trimming removed 5 bases from V and 4 bases from J; junction bases left unmatched: 3. The CDR3 loop spans 12 amino acids. Germline CDR1 reads GTSNPN; CDR2 reads SVGIG (reference sequence). The CDR3 DNA reads TGTGCCTGGGATACAGGGGGCTATGGCTACACCTTC. Protein sequence: CAWDTGGYGYTF.

The chain carries TRBV7-6 and TRBJ1-1; D is perhaps TRBD1 (6 bases). The CDR3 extends over 14 amino acids. V lost 6 bases, J lost 4 bases, and 15 bases lay in between. From germline, CDR1 is SGHVS and CDR2 FNYEAQ. DNA of the CDR3: TGTGCCAGCAGACAAGAGACAGGAAGCACTGAAGCTTTCTTT. The encoded protein is CASRQETGSTEAFF.

The J gene is TRBJ1-2, the V gene TRBV29-1, with TRBD1 identical over 8 bases. V was clipped by 7 bases and J by 0 bases; unmatched bases: 7. Germline CDR1 reads SQVTM; CDR2 reads ANQGSEA. This CDR3 contains 14 residues. In nucleotides, the CDR3 is TGCAGCGGAATGGGACAGGAGTCTAACTATGGCTACACCTTC. As protein: CSGMGQESNYGYTF.

The V and J genes are TRBV19 and TRBJ2-2; a weak D match, TRBD2 (6 bases). There are 13 residues in the CDR3. The V gene lost 3 bases and the J gene lost 4 bases, with 6 bases spanning the gap. CDR1 is LNHDA and CDR2 is SQIVND in the germline V gene (reference sequence). CDR3 sequence reads: CASSMEGTGELFF. CDR3 sequence (DNA): TGTGCCAGTAGTATGGAGGGCACCGGGGAGCTGTTTTTT. The whole variable domain, remainder taken from reference TRBV19 and TRBJ2-2, is DGGITQSPKYLFRKEGQNVTLSCEQNLNHDAMYWYRQDPGQGLRLIYYSQIVNDFQKGDIAEGYSVSREKKESFPLTVTSAQKNPTAFYLCASSMEGTGELFFGEGSRLTVL.

The chain couples TRBV19 to TRBJ2-7; 8 bases align to TRBD2. The V gene's germline CDR1 is LNHDA and CDR2 SQIVND (reference sequence). With V trimmed by 6 bases and J by 5 bases, 3 bases remained unmatched. The CDR3 runs to 12 residues. The CDR3 nucleotides are TGTGCCAGTAGCTCGGGGGGGCACGAGCAGTACTTC. Its protein product is CASSSGGHEQYF.

This chain joins TRBV5-1 and TRBJ2-2; the D is unclear. The V and J ends lost 0 bases and 3 bases respectively, with 9 bases between them. This CDR3 has 15 amino acids. Germline lookup yields CDR1 SGHRS and CDR2 YFSETQ. The DNA of the CDR3 is TGCGCCAGCAGCTTGGGCGCAGCAGACACCGGGGAGCTGTTTTTT. Encoded protein: CASSLGAADTGELFF.

The table lists this clone with a few counts. The chain is built from TRBV7-2 and TRBJ2-2, with 8 positions matching TRBD2. The CDR3 runs 15 residues. Germline V gene data show CDR1 as SGHTA and CDR2 as FQGNSA. V dropped 5 bases and J dropped 4; count of bases not matched to a gene: 6. CDR3 DNA sequence: TGTGCCAGCAGCCCGATTCGGGGGGGCACCGGGGAGCTGTTTTTT. Translated: CASSPIRGGTGELFF.

This chain connects TRBV7-9 to TRBJ1-2; D not certain. CDR3 length equals 15 residues. Trimming took off 7 bases at V and 2 bases at J, with 17 bases between the two ends. Germline V CDR1 and CDR2: SEHNR, FQNEAQ (reference sequence). This chain's CDR3 is CASTTEPGLNYGYTF. The CDR3 DNA reads as TGTGCCAGCACCACAGAACCAGGCCTAAACTATGGCTACACCTTC.

The V gene is TRBV11-2, the J gene TRBJ2-5, with D perhaps matching TRBD1 or TRBD2 (7 bases each). The germline V gene has CDR1 SGHAT and CDR2 FQNNGV. With 5 bases removed from V and 1 base from J, the gap between germline ends came to 26 bases. CDR3 size: 19 residues. CDR3 sequence: CASSLYAGAGTAPQETQYF. CDR3 DNA: TGTGCCAGCAGCCTATACGCGGGGGCCGGGACAGCTCCCCAAGAGACCCAGTACTTC. Drawing the rest from reference TRBV11-2 and TRBJ2-5, the complete variable domain is EAGVAQSPRYKIIEKRQSVAFWCNPISGHATLYWYQQILGQGPKLLIQFQNNGVVDDSQLPKDRFSAERLKGVDSTLKIQPAKLEDSAVYLCASSLYAGAGTAPQETQYFGPGTRLLVL.

This clone has a handful of counts. V usage is TRBV7-9 and J usage is TRBJ2-7; 11 bases map to TRBD2. The CDR3 sequence is 14 residues long. Germline assignment: CDR1 SEHNR and CDR2 FQNEAQ (reference sequence). V was clipped by 6 bases and J by 3 bases; unmatched bases: 4. In nucleotides, the CDR3 is TGTGCCAGCAGAATTAGCGGGGGGGACTACGAGCAGTACTTC. Translating gives CASRISGGDYEQYF.

V and J are TRBV5-1 and TRBJ1-1; D gene unclear. Germline values: CDR1 SGHRS, CDR2 YFSETQ. The ends were cut back, 0 bases at V and 3 bases at J, with 15 bases in the middle. The CDR3 runs to 16 residues. As DNA, the CDR3 is TGCGCCAGCAGCTTGGAGGCAGCTATTCTAGACACTGAAGCTTTCTTT. Protein product: CASSLEAAILDTEAFF.

The chain employs TRBV27 and TRBJ1-1, with a tentative D call TRBD1 (6 bases). V was cut by 5 bases and J by 1 base, with 14 bases left in between. The length of the CDR3 is 15 residues. Germline-derived CDR1 and CDR2 are MNHEY and SMNVEV (reference sequence). CDR3: CASSLTGWGNTEAFF. CDR3 sequence (DNA): TGTGCCAGCAGTCTAACAGGGTGGGGGAACACTGAAGCTTTCTTT.

The rearrangement links TRBV4-1 to TRBJ1-2; D call uncertain. Germline V gives CDR1 MGHRA, CDR2 YSYEKL. This CDR3 has 11 amino acids. Trimming pared 3 bases from V and 8 bases from J, leaving 7 bases between. The CDR3 loop is CASSHGIGYTF. CDR3 DNA sequence: TGCGCCAGCAGCCACGGGATCGGCTACACCTTC.

J is TRBJ2-2 and V is TRBV9, with a weak D call TRBD1 (5 bases). Trimming cost V 0 bases and J 9 bases, with 12 bases left between them. CDR1 SGDLS and CDR2 YYNGEE come from the germline V gene. The CDR3 has 14 residues. The DNA for the CDR3 is TGTGCCAGCAGCGTAGGTGGCAGGGCCTGGGAGCTGTTTTTT. It specifies CASSVGGRAWELFF.

This chain connects TRBV14 to TRBJ2-7; perhaps TRBD1 as D (6 bases). Germline CDR1 SGHDN, CDR2 FVKESK. With 2 bases removed from V and 5 bases from J, the gap between germline ends came to 13 bases. This CDR3 region has 14 residues. The CDR3 DNA reads TGTGCCAGCAGCCAACCTTCACAGGGAGACGAGCAGTACTTC. It specifies CASSQPSQGDEQYF.

The sample holds a few counts of this clone. The final CDR3 position lacks the conserved phenylalanine or tryptophan, pointing to a likely read error. The DNA is omitted, as the CDR3 cannot be located on it reliably, and the CDR3 follows TCRdb's listing. The chain couples TRBV13 to TRBJ1-1. Germline lookup yields CDR1 PRHDT and CDR2 FYEKMQ (reference sequence). The CDR3 contains 13 residues when both ends are counted. CDR3 sequence reads: CASSIDVTGPPHS.

V gene TRBV10-3 combines with J gene TRBJ1-2; 8 bases fit TRBD1. Germline values: CDR1 ENHRY, CDR2 SYGVKD. V lost 6 bases and J lost 4; bases outside the gene matches: 16. CDR3 length equals 17 residues. CDR3 in amino acids: CAISADRGPSLGYGYTF. The CDR3 coding sequence is TGTGCCATCAGCGCAGACAGGGGCCCCTCTCTAGGCTATGGCTACACCTTC.

The V call is TRBV27, the J call TRBJ1-5; 7 nucleotides align to TRBD1. The junction had 8 bases not matched to a gene; V was cut back by 5 bases and J by 7 bases. CDR1 MNHEY and CDR2 SMNVEV come from the germline V gene (reference sequence). The CDR3 has 14 amino acids. In DNA, the CDR3 is TGTGCCAGCAGTCGTACAGGGGTCCGCCAGCCCCAGCATTTT. This translates into CASSRTGVRQPQHF.

This clone was seen once. The chain is built from TRBV2 and TRBJ2-2; tentative D call: TRBD2 (6 bases). Germline V gives CDR1 SNHLY, CDR2 FYNNEI. Trimming stripped 6 bases from V and 0 bases from J, with 14 bases between. This CDR3 is 16 amino acids long. Here the CDR3 DNA reads TGTGCCAGCAGGGCCCTCCGGGGGACGAACACCGGGGAGCTGTTTTTT. It encodes CASRALRGTNTGELFF.

This clone appeared once. This chain links TRBV19 with TRBJ1-1, with D maybe TRBD1 (5 bases). V lost 3 bases to trimming and J lost 5 bases, with 19 bases between them. The CDR3 spans 16 residues. CDR1 is LNHDA and CDR2 is SQIVND in the germline V gene (reference sequence). The CDR3 loop reads CASSMLGRVIGTEAFF. The CDR3 nucleotides are TGTGCCAGTAGTATGTTAGGCAGGGTGATTGGGACTGAAGCTTTCTTT. The full variable domain, rest sourced from reference TRBV19 and TRBJ1-1, is DGGITQSPKYLFRKEGQNVTLSCEQNLNHDAMYWYRQDPGQGLRLIYYSQIVNDFQKGDIAEGYSVSREKKESFPLTVTSAQKNPTAFYLCASSMLGRVIGTEAFFGQGTRLTVV.

The chain carries TRBV29-1 and TRBJ1-1, with unresolved D. The germline gives CDR1 SQVTM, CDR2 ANQGSEA. V lost 7 bases and J 7 bases, leaving 10 bases between the germline ends. There are 10 residues in the CDR3. For the CDR3, the DNA is TGCAGCGCCCTAGGTGGTGAAGCTTTCTTT. Its protein product is CSALGGEAFF. Using reference TRBV29-1 and TRBJ1-1 for the parts outside the CDR3, the full variable domain is SAVISQKPSRDICQRGTSLTIQCQVDSQVTMMFWYRQQPGQSLTLIATANQGSEATYESGFVIDKFPISRPNLTFSTLTVSNMSPEDSSIYLCSALGGEAFFGQGTRLTVV.

This clone was observed a few times. Other DNA sequences in the sample encode the same CDR3. The chain uses TRBV9 and TRBJ2-1, with D possibly TRBD2 on 6 matching bases. Trimming took off 1 base at V and 2 bases at J, with 10 bases between the two ends. Germline loops: CDR1 SGDLS, CDR2 YYNGEE. The CDR3 runs to 15 residues. CDR3 nucleotide sequence: TGTGCCAGCAGCGTACGTAGCGGACCCTACAATGAGCAGTTCTTC. Its protein product is CASSVRSGPYNEQFF.